This passage covers 6 T cell receptor beta chains from one sample sequenced in a study of a mutant IDH1 vaccine in newly diagnosed glioma. Clones were read by immunoSEQ multiplex PCR, and TCRdb kept only the in-frame ones, dropping some. The profile shows about 34,000 clones, approximately 87% of them singletons. These receptors are not linked to any known antigen. Indicated time point: week 47, end of study. Vaccine doses each comprised 300 ug of mutant IDH1 20-mer peptide, with topical imiquimod. The source was PBMCs, collected from a glioma patient whose treatment included an IDH1 peptide vaccine. The receptors come from a woman aged 25 to 39 with glioma.

The chain recombines TRBV4-3 with TRBJ2-7; TRBD1 aligns across 7 bases. The CDR3 extends over 15 amino acids. The J segment lost 2 bases and the V segment lost 3 bases, leaving 7 bases of the junction unmatched. CDR1 LGHNA and CDR2 YSLEER come from the germline V gene. CDR3 bases: TGCGCCAGCAGCCAGGACCCCGGGACAGCCTACGAGCAGTACTTC. It codes for CASSQDPGTAYEQYF.

The CDR3 coding sequence is TGTGCCAGTAGTATCCTCGGGGGCGGGGAGACCCAGTACTTC. Protein sequence: CASSILGGGETQYF. This chain joins TRBV19 and TRBJ2-5; D possibly matches TRBD1 or TRBD2 (6 bases each). CDR3 length: 14 amino acids. V gave up 3 bases and J gave up 5 bases, with 13 bases separating them. CDR1 and CDR2 (germline): LNHDA, SQIVND (reference sequence).

This clone was observed a few times. The chain has TRBV18 and TRBJ1-1, with D unclear. The ends were cut back, 4 bases at V and 1 base at J, with 7 bases in the middle. Germline values: CDR1 KGHSH, CDR2 LQKENI. CDR3 length: 13 amino acids. The CDR3 bases are TGTGCCAGCTCACGACTGGAGAACACTGAAGCTTTCTTT. Amino acids: CASSRLENTEAFF.

V usage is TRBV5-6 and J usage is TRBJ2-3, with TRBD2 identical over 8 bases. CDR3 size: 16 residues. The V gene's germline CDR1 is SGHDT and CDR2 YYEEEE. The V segment lost 0 bases and the J segment 4 bases; nucleotides outside the gene matches: 7. The CDR3 protein is CASSLANRGGADTQYF. DNA for the CDR3: TGTGCCAGCAGCTTGGCCAATCGGGGGGGTGCAGATACGCAGTATTTT.

The chain combines TRBV2 with TRBJ2-3; D possibly corresponds to TRBD1 (7 bases). The CDR3 has 15 amino acids. V lost 3 bases and J 6 bases, leaving 16 bases between the germline ends. Looked up from germline, CDR1 is SNHLY and CDR2 is FYNNEI. The CDR3 region has the DNA TGTGCCAGCAGTGAGGGGGGTGCCAGGGGGGATACGCAGTATTTT. Protein sequence: CASSEGGARGDTQYF.

The rearrangement links TRBV7-8 to TRBJ2-2, with D perhaps TRBD2 (6 bases). Between the trimmed V and J ends, which lost 5 bases and 8 bases, there was a span of 6 bases. Germline loops: CDR1 SGHVS, CDR2 FQNEAQ. The CDR3 length is 11 residues. The CDR3 region is CASSRGGELFF. The CDR3 DNA is TGTGCCAGCAGCCGGGGGGGGGAGCTGTTTTTT.